This TCR beta chain was recovered during a study of T cells in Graves' hyperthyroidism and ophthalmopathy. Overall study context: The authors collected peripheral blood at initial diagnosis, before any treatment.

This clonotype was counted ten times or more. Using RNA transcripts as the source, TCR beta CDR3 regions were amplified. With the HTBI primer set, the TCR CDR3 went through a first round of RT-PCR. MiXCR, applied by TCRdb to the multiplex PCR reads, yields one record per CDR3 protein. Of some 600,000 distinct CDR3 sequences listed, 11% to 15% are singletons. Germline V CDR1 and CDR2: LNHDA, SQIVND (reference sequence). This CDR3 spans 16 amino acids. With 5 bases removed from V and 3 bases from J, the gap between germline ends came to 20 bases. Sequencing input: blood. This clonotype was obtained from a woman between 25 and 40 years old with Graves' hyperthyroidism that later progressed to Graves' ophthalmopathy. This chain joins TRBV19 and TRBJ2-7; D gene ambiguous. Here the CDR3 DNA reads TGTGCCAGTAGTCTTGAGCAAGGGCCGCCACTCTACGAGCAGTACTTC. Translating gives CASSLEQGPPLYEQYF.